The rows below give T cell receptor beta chains drawn from one sample of a study of control samples from healthy donors and cancer patients. Assay: immunoSEQ multiplex PCR; the TCRdb copy retains only in-frame clones and omits some. The top ten hold 18% of the sample, which has some 96,000 clones, over 75% seen once. The specimen was blood. The receptors were gathered from a woman aged 50 to 60 in good health. CDR3s leave out the opening cysteine and the closing phenylalanine or tryptophan. The order of the fields is J gene, V gene, CDR3 protein.

>TRBJ1-2|TRBV29-1
SVESANYGYT
>TRBJ2-3|TRBV29-1
SVAPRQTDTQY
>TRBJ1-2|TRBV12-3/TRBV12-4
ASSLERYYGYT
>TRBJ1-2|TRBV12-3/TRBV12-4
ASSLSLAGYT
>TRBJ1-1|TRBV6-5
ASSYWGAKAF
>TRBJ2-1|TRBV7-3
ASSLVDRGPGNEQF
>TRBJ2-1|TRBV18
ASSSRLAGENEQF
>TRBJ1-3|TRBV6-1
ASSELGKGNTIY
>TRBJ1-1|TRBV2
ASRSDRGVTEAF
>TRBJ2-5|TRBV30
AWGPRRETQY
>TRBJ2-7|TRBV5-1
ASSPGQTSEQY
>TRBJ2-1|TRBV7-8
ASSQSGIPYNEQF
>TRBJ2-7|TRBV3-1/TRBV3-2
ASSQSVEQY
>TRBJ2-2|TRBV15
ATSTSQGGYTGELF
>TRBJ2-1|TRBV7-3
ASSQDGSTYNEQF
>TRBJ2-7|TRBV2
ASRGVGRDRRNEQY
>TRBJ2-1|TRBV19
ASSIRSGTPYNEQF
>TRBJ2-2|TRBV14
ASSQGGNTGELF
>TRBJ2-1|TRBV5-6
ASSPTGYNEQF
>TRBJ2-7|TRBV19
ASSRDRLPYEQY
>TRBJ2-5|TRBV4-3
ASSPLEVLAAQETQY
>TRBJ2-2|TRBV6-5
ASSYNRWRELF
>TRBJ1-3|TRBV19
ASSIVSSGNTIY
>TRBJ2-5|TRBV25-1
ASSGRQAQETQY
>TRBJ1-2|TRBV5-1
ASSSYREYGGYT
>TRBJ2-1|TRBV24-1
ATSDFQYEQF
>TRBJ1-2|TRBV5-1
ASSLQGDYGYT
>TRBJ2-7|TRBV6-2/TRBV6-3
ASSTGLSYEQY
>TRBJ2-1|TRBV4-3
ASSQDRQGGNEQF
>TRBJ2-3|TRBV15
ATSRGGIEATDTQY